Shown below are 28 T cell receptor beta chains from a single sample sequenced in a study of T cell responses to AZD1222 COVID-19 vaccine. Some clones are missing from TCRdb's copy, which holds only in-frame ones; the method was immunoSEQ multiplex PCR. The repertoire has 75,000 to 100,000 clones, roughly nine tenths of them found once; the top ten carry approximately 27%. The sample consisted of peripheral blood, taken on day 0 of AZD1222 vaccination. The receptors stem from an adult in good health.

This clone was observed once. The J gene is TRBJ2-7, the V gene TRBV24-1; D gene unclear. The V end lost 4 bases, the J end lost 2 bases, and 8 bases lay between the germline ends. CDR1 and CDR2 from the germline V gene are KGHDR and SFDVKD. The CDR3 consists of 13 residues. The CDR3 sequence: CATSEPETYEQYF. In DNA, the CDR3 is TGTGCCACCAGTGAACCAGAAACCTACGAGCAGTACTTC.

The CDR3 sequence is CASSSWAEGANTGELFF. In nucleotides, the CDR3 is TGTGCCAGCAGCTCCTGGGCGGAGGGGGCGAACACCGGGGAGCTGTTTTTT. The chain is built from TRBV11-3 and TRBJ2-2; D may correspond to TRBD1 or TRBD2 (6 bases each). V lost 4 bases and J 0 bases, leaving 15 bases between the germline ends. Germline lookup yields CDR1 SGHNT and CDR2 YENEEA. This CDR3 region has 17 residues. Full variable domain (rest looked up from reference TRBV11-3 and TRBJ2-2): EAGVVQSPRYKIIEKKQPVAFWCNPISGHNTLYWYLQNLGQGPELLIRYENEEAVDDSQLPKDRFSAERLKGVDSTLKIQPAELGDSAVYLCASSSWAEGANTGELFFGEGSRLTVL.

CDR3 sequence reads: CASSSGLAGGEQYF. CDR3 sequence (DNA): TGTGCCAGCAGCTCCGGACTAGCGGGAGGGGAGCAGTACTTC. The chain carries TRBV7-3 and TRBJ2-7; 15 bases are a match to TRBD2. V was pared by 4 bases and J by 7 bases, with 2 bases of the junction left unmatched. The CDR3 totals 14 residues. Germline V gene data show CDR1 as SGHTA and CDR2 as FQGTGA.

The V call is TRBV3-1 (or the pseudogene TRBV3-2), the J call TRBJ2-3; 7 positions match TRBD2. The germline V gene has CDR1 LGHDT and CDR2 YNNKEL (reference sequence). V lost 0 bases and J lost 2; bases outside the gene matches: 8. The CDR3 length is 17 residues. The DNA of the CDR3 is TGTGCCAGCAGCCAAGAACCTAGCGGCCCCCTCACAGATACGCAGTATTTT. Its protein is CASSQEPSGPLTDTQYF.

The V gene is TRBV28, the J gene TRBJ2-7; the D call may be TRBD1 or TRBD2 (5 bases each). The CDR3 contains 12 residues. The V gene lost 8 bases and the J gene lost 7 bases, with 15 bases spanning the gap. The germline V gene encodes CDR1 MDHEN and CDR2 SYDVKM. CDR3 protein: CASVAGSEEQYF. CDR3 nucleotides: TGTGCCAGCGTCGCAGGGAGCGAAGAGCAGTACTTC.

The chain recombines TRBV27 with TRBJ2-2, with 8 bases identical to TRBD1. Germline values: CDR1 MNHEY, CDR2 SMNVEV (reference sequence). Trimming took 6 bases from V and 4 from J; bases not matched to a gene: 1. The CDR3 runs to 13 residues. This CDR3 reads CASRGQGTGELFF. CDR3 nucleotides: TGTGCCAGCAGAGGACAGGGCACCGGGGAGCTGTTTTTT.

The chain employs TRBV7-9 and TRBJ1-4; D remains ambiguous. Germline CDR1 SEHNR, CDR2 FQNEAQ (reference sequence). This CDR3 has 15 residues. Trimming took off 2 bases at V and 0 bases at J, with 7 bases between the two ends. CDR3 in amino acids: CASSLQTATNEKLFF. CDR3 sequence (DNA): TGTGCCAGCAGCTTACAGACGGCAACTAATGAAAAACTGTTTTTT.

This chain joins TRBV5-5 and TRBJ2-7; possible D gene TRBD2, 5 bases. V lost 4 bases and J lost 6, with 14 bases in between. Germline CDR1 is SGHKS and CDR2 is YYEKEE (reference sequence). This CDR3 is built from 13 residues. The DNA for the CDR3 is TGTGCCAGCAGCCGCCTAGACCGGGGCGAGCAGTACTTC. Amino acids: CASSRLDRGEQYF. The variable domain in full, with the rest retrieved from reference TRBV5-5 and TRBJ2-7, is DAGVTQSPTHLIKTRGQQVTLRCSPISGHKSVSWYQQVLGQGPQFIFQYYEKEERGRGNFPDRFSARQFPNYSSELNVNALLLGDSALYLCASSRLDRGEQYFGPGTRLTVT.

The gene calls are TRBV28 and TRBJ1-6; D unclear. The CDR3 sequence is 13 residues long. V was pared by 2 bases and J by 8 bases, with 7 bases between. CDR1 MDHEN and CDR2 SYDVKM come from the germline V gene. CDR3 region: CASSLQVDSPLHF. CDR3 in DNA: TGTGCCAGCAGTTTACAGGTTGATTCACCCCTCCACTTT.

This sequence joins TRBV6-5 and TRBJ2-7, with TRBD2 identical over 8 bases. The ends lost 6 bases at V and 2 bases at J; junction bases unmatched: 6. This CDR3 comprises 14 residues. The germline gives CDR1 MNHEY, CDR2 SVGAGI. CDR3 residues: CASRSSGGTYEQYF. Written as DNA, the CDR3 is TGTGCCAGCAGGTCCTCGGGAGGGACCTACGAGCAGTACTTC.

This chain uses TRBV5-1 with TRBJ2-7; TRBD1 is a possible D gene (6 bases). Trimming took off 6 bases at V and 2 bases at J, with 15 bases between the two ends. The CDR3 consists of 14 residues. In germline, CDR1 is SGHRS, CDR2 YFSETQ. The CDR3 protein is CASTLGAGAYEQYF. The CDR3 DNA reads TGCGCCAGCACCCTTGGGGCAGGGGCCTACGAGCAGTACTTC.

Here the CDR3 reads CASSVGQGIGEKLFF. The CDR3, as DNA: TGTGCCAGCAGCGTAGGACAGGGGATCGGTGAAAAACTGTTTTTT. V and J are TRBV9 and TRBJ1-4; TRBD1 aligns across 8 bases. Germline loops: CDR1 SGDLS, CDR2 YYNGEE. V gave up 0 bases and J gave up 7 bases; unmatched junction bases: 5. The CDR3 extends over 15 amino acids.

The chain carries TRBV7-9 and TRBJ2-7; possible D gene TRBD1, 6 bases. Germline V CDR1 and CDR2: SEHNR, FQNEAQ (reference sequence). Trimming cost V 4 bases and J 2 bases, with 12 bases left between them. The CDR3 has 14 amino acids. CDR3 bases: TGTGCCAGCAGCTCTAGATCAGGGGCCTACGAGCAGTACTTC. Translation gives CASSSRSGAYEQYF. Full variable domain (remainder filled in from reference TRBV7-9 and TRBJ2-7): DTGVSQNPRHKITKRGQNVTFRCDPISEHNRLYWYRQTLGQGPEFLTYFQNEAQLEKSRLLSDRFSAERPKGSFSTLEIQRTEQGDSAMYLCASSSRSGAYEQYFGPGTRLTVT.

The gene calls are TRBV6-2 or TRBV6-3 and TRBJ2-2, with TRBD2 matching 7 bases. Germline CDR1 reads MNHEY; CDR2 reads SVGEGT. The ends lost 4 bases at V and 8 bases at J; junction bases unmatched: 13. The CDR3 totals 16 residues. The CDR3 region is CASSLPRDQRGGELFF. CDR3 bases: TGTGCCAGCAGTTTGCCTCGGGATCAGCGGGGTGGGGAGCTGTTTTTT.

The gene calls are TRBV28 and TRBJ2-1, with a weak D call TRBD2 (6 bases). Germline CDR1 reads MDHEN; CDR2 reads SYDVKM. This CDR3 has 12 residues. The V and J ends lost 6 bases and 14 bases respectively, with 17 bases between them. The CDR3 DNA is TGTGCCAGCAGGCCATTGACTAGTGGGGAGTTCTTC. As protein: CASRPLTSGEFF.

Here the CDR3 reads CASSQDARASGNTIYF. CDR3 DNA: TGTGCCAGCAGCCAAGATGCCAGGGCCTCTGGAAACACCATATATTTT. V usage is TRBV4-2 and J usage is TRBJ1-3; D perhaps matches TRBD1 (5 bases). V gave up 0 bases and J gave up 0 bases, with 9 bases separating them. CDR1 LGHNA and CDR2 YNFKEQ come from the germline V gene. The CDR3 is 16 residues long.

The rearrangement links TRBV28 to TRBJ1-1; D not certain. V lost 8 bases, J lost 1 base, and 8 bases lay in between. This CDR3 has 12 amino acids. CDR1 and CDR2 from the germline V gene are MDHEN and SYDVKM. CDR3 loop: CASFHRNTEAFF. In nucleotides, the CDR3 is TGTGCCAGCTTCCACCGGAACACTGAAGCTTTCTTT. The full variable domain, completed using reference TRBV28 and TRBJ1-1, is DVKVTQSSRYLVKRTGEKVFLECVQDMDHENMFWYRQDPGLGLRLIYFSYDVKMKEKGDIPEGYSVSREKKERFSLILESASTNQTSMYLCASFHRNTEAFFGQGTRLTVV.

J is TRBJ1-2 and V is TRBV27; D remains ambiguous. CDR1 is MNHEY and CDR2 is SMNVEV in the germline V gene (reference sequence). CDR3 size: 13 residues. Trimming pared 2 bases from V and 1 base from J, leaving 5 bases between. The CDR3 loop is CASSLNVNYGYTF. Here the CDR3 DNA reads TGTGCCAGCAGTTTAAACGTTAACTATGGCTACACCTTC.

The CDR3 nucleotides are TGTGCCAGCAGTTTAGCGGACAGGGTGAGAAACACCATATATTTT. This sequence encodes CASSLADRVRNTIYF. The chain carries TRBV28 and TRBJ1-3; 8 nucleotides line up with TRBD1. CDR1 and CDR2 (germline): MDHEN, SYDVKM. This CDR3 has 15 amino acids. Trimming at V came to 2 bases and at J to 5 bases, leaving 5 bases not matched to a gene. Based on the CDR3 plus reference TRBV28 and TRBJ1-3, the full variable domain is DVKVTQSSRYLVKRTGEKVFLECVQDMDHENMFWYRQDPGLGLRLIYFSYDVKMKEKGDIPEGYSVSREKKERFSLILESASTNQTSMYLCASSLADRVRNTIYFGEGSWLTVV.

V is TRBV3-1 (or the pseudogene TRBV3-2) and J is TRBJ2-2; TRBD2 is a possible D gene (6 bases). This CDR3 has 15 amino acids. CDR1 and CDR2 from the germline V gene are LGHDT and YNNKEL (reference sequence). Trimming left V 6 bases short and J 5 bases short, with 16 bases between. The chain's CDR3 is CASSPGTSLTGELFF. The CDR3 region has the DNA TGTGCCAGCAGTCCGGGGACTTCCCTTACCGGGGAGCTGTTTTTT.

The chain couples TRBV12-3 or TRBV12-4 to TRBJ1-6; D is uncertain. CDR3 size: 12 residues. V lost 4 bases and J lost 10, with 8 bases in between. CDR3: CASSSEGSPLHF. CDR3 sequence (DNA): TGTGCCAGCAGTTCTGAAGGATCACCCCTCCACTTT.

V is TRBV7-8 and J is TRBJ2-2, with D perhaps assigned TRBD1 or TRBD2 (6 bases each). V was pared by 5 bases and J by 7 bases, with 14 bases between. Germline values: CDR1 SGHVS, CDR2 FQNEAQ. This CDR3 is built from 14 residues. In DNA, the CDR3 is TGTGCCAGCAGCCGAGGGGGGAGAAACGGGGAGCTGTTTTTT. Translation: CASSRGGRNGELFF.

This clone was counted once. V gene TRBV5-1 combines with J gene TRBJ2-7; 7 positions match TRBD1. CDR3 length equals 14 residues. Germline loops: CDR1 SGHRS, CDR2 YFSETQ. V was clipped by 2 bases and J by 6 bases; unmatched bases: 8. In DNA, the CDR3 is TGCGCCAGCAGCTTCCTAGACAGGGCCGGCGAGCAGTACTTC. Translating gives CASSFLDRAGEQYF.

CDR3: CASSNEGGRLDQPQHF. The CDR3 DNA reads as TGTGCCAGCAGCAATGAGGGGGGCCGACTAGATCAGCCCCAGCATTTT. The V call is TRBV7-2, the J call TRBJ1-5; D is possibly TRBD1 (6 bases). From germline, CDR1 is SGHTA and CDR2 FQGNSA. V was clipped by 5 bases and J by 5 bases, with 19 bases between them. This CDR3 is built from 16 residues.

The chain employs TRBV7-9 and TRBJ2-1; 7 nucleotides agree with TRBD2. Germline CDR1 and CDR2: SEHNR and FQNEAQ (reference sequence). V dropped 7 bases and J dropped 10; count of bases not matched to a gene: 19. The CDR3 totals 16 residues. CDR3 bases: TGTGCCAGCACCCTCTATTTGGCGGGAGAAATCCGGGAGCAGTTCTTC. Its translation is CASTLYLAGEIREQFF.

This clone was counted once. The gene calls are TRBV12-3 or TRBV12-4 and TRBJ1-1; D is unresolved. There are 12 residues in the CDR3. Trimming took off 7 bases at V and 7 bases at J, with 13 bases between the two ends. CDR3 nucleotide sequence: TGTGCCAGCATGATAACCGGGCGTGAAGCTTTCTTT. Translated: CASMITGREAFF.

The sample holds one count of this clone. V usage is TRBV4-3 and J usage is TRBJ2-7; a possible D gene is TRBD1 (5 bases). The CDR3 spans 15 residues. Germline lookup yields CDR1 LGHNA and CDR2 YSLEER. Trimming took off 2 bases at V and 0 bases at J, with 11 bases between the two ends. CDR3 in amino acids: CASSQSRVASYEQYF. CDR3 DNA sequence: TGCGCCAGCAGCCAAAGCAGGGTCGCCTCCTACGAGCAGTACTTC.

J is TRBJ2-7 and V is TRBV21-1; the table's D call, TRBD2, has no DNA check behind it. TRBV21-1 represents a pseudogene. The CDR3 spans 14 residues. CDR3 protein: CASRGREGNYEQYF. In DNA, the CDR3 is TGTGCCAGCAGGGGGAGGGAGGGGAACTACGAGCAGTACTTC.